The 2 T cell receptor beta chains reported below all come from one sample, sequenced in a study of radiotherapy plus CTLA-4 blockade in lung cancer. Sequencing was performed with immunoSEQ multiplex PCR; in TCRdb, only in-frame clones are kept and a portion is missing. Of more than 35,000 clones in the sample, approximately 89% were seen once. This specimen consisted of peripheral blood, obtained from a patient treated with radiotherapy plus ipilimumab. These receptor sequences come from a human donor with non-small cell lung cancer who had stable disease on radiotherapy plus ipilimumab.

This clone was seen a handful of times. This sequence joins TRBV11-2 and TRBJ2-2; D possibly corresponds to TRBD2 (5 bases). Per the germline V gene, CDR1 is SGHAT and CDR2 is FQNNGV. V lost 5 bases, J lost 1 base, and 14 bases lay in between. The CDR3 runs to 16 residues. The CDR3 here is CASSPGGGGNTGELFF. CDR3 nucleotide sequence: TGTGCCAGCAGCCCAGGTGGAGGAGGGAACACCGGGGAGCTGTTTTTT.

This chain connects TRBV29-1 to TRBJ1-3; D is ambiguous. The V gene's germline CDR1 is SQVTM and CDR2 ANQGSEA. Trimming took off 4 bases at V and 0 bases at J, with 4 bases between the two ends. The CDR3 runs 12 residues. The CDR3, as DNA: TGCAGCGTTGGGCTCTCTGGAAACACCATATATTTT. Translated, it gives CSVGLSGNTIYF.